Following are 10 T cell receptor beta chains from one sample sequenced in a study of OX40 agonist ivuxolimab in advanced cancers. Data came from immunoSEQ multiplex PCR; TCRdb stores just in-frame clones and leaves some out. Here the sample spans about 63,000 clones, over 75% being singletons. The source was CD4+ or CD8+ T cells sorted from blood, collected in a trial of the OX40 agonist ivuxolimab. The receptor set was obtained from an adult with an advanced solid tumor such as melanoma, head and neck, liver or kidney cancer.

This clone was detected only a few times. The chain combines TRBV6-6 with TRBJ2-1; D is uncertain. V lost 5 bases and J lost 6, with 8 bases in between. This CDR3 comprises 12 residues. CDR1 is MNHNY and CDR2 is SVGAGI in the germline V gene (reference sequence). Here the CDR3 DNA reads TGTGCCAGCAGTCGGTTGACCAATGAGCAGTTCTTC. It specifies CASSRLTNEQFF.

This chain links TRBV9 with TRBJ2-1; 8 bases agree with TRBD1. V shed 5 bases and J 2 bases; nucleotides not matched to a gene: 6. The CDR3 loop spans 15 amino acids. Germline CDR1 reads SGDLS; CDR2 reads YYNGEE. The CDR3 DNA is TGTGCCAGCAGTCCTAAGACAGGGGCCTACAATGAGCAGTTCTTC. Translated, it gives CASSPKTGAYNEQFF.

V gene TRBV5-4 combines with J gene TRBJ1-4, with TRBD1 matching over 8 bases. The CDR3 extends over 15 amino acids. Unmatched junction bases numbered 7, after V lost 4 bases and J lost 5 bases. Per the germline V gene, CDR1 is SGHNT and CDR2 is YYREEE (reference sequence). Written as DNA, the CDR3 is TGTGCCAGCAGCCCCGACAGGGGATCAAATGAAAAACTGTTTTTT. As protein: CASSPDRGSNEKLFF.

The chain is built from TRBV9 and TRBJ1-1; D may be TRBD1 (5 bases). The V gene's germline CDR1 is SGDLS and CDR2 YYNGEE. Between the trimmed V and J ends, which lost 2 bases and 5 bases, there was a span of 10 bases. The CDR3 loop spans 13 amino acids. The CDR3 nucleotides read TGTGCCAGCAGCGTGGGGGTGGGAACTGAAGCTTTCTTT. As protein: CASSVGVGTEAFF. The full variable domain, rest sourced from reference TRBV9 and TRBJ1-1, is DSGVTQTPKHLITATGQRVTLRCSPRSGDLSVYWYQQSLDQGLQFLIQYYNGEERAKGNILERFSAQQFPDLHSELNLSSLELGDSALYFCASSVGVGTEAFFGQGTRLTVV.

The chain carries TRBV15 and TRBJ1-5, with TRBD1 matching over 10 bases. The CDR3 is made up of 18 amino acids. CDR1 and CDR2 from the germline V gene are LNHNV and YYDKDF (reference sequence). J gave up 7 bases and V 0 bases, and 12 bases lay outside the gene matches. CDR3 residues: CATSRDAPGQGSGQPQHF. CDR3 in DNA: TGTGCCACCAGCAGAGACGCGCCGGGACAGGGGAGCGGACAGCCCCAGCATTTT.

The genes are TRBV2 and TRBJ1-4; D is perhaps TRBD1 (5 bases). The CDR3 spans 13 residues. CDR1 is SNHLY and CDR2 is FYNNEI in the germline V gene. V shed 6 bases and J shed 8 bases, with 13 bases lying between them. Here the CDR3 DNA reads TGTGCCAGCAGCTATGCAGGGAACGAAAAACTGTTTTTT. Translated, it gives CASSYAGNEKLFF.

The rearrangement links TRBV5-6 to TRBJ2-5, with unresolved D. The germline CDR1 and CDR2 sequences are SGHDT and YYEEEE. This CDR3 is 15 amino acids long. Trimming removed 5 bases from V and 5 bases from J, with 19 bases in between. The CDR3: CASSPIQLAAETQYF. CDR3 coding DNA: TGTGCCAGCAGTCCGATCCAGCTGGCGGCGGAGACCCAGTACTTC.

CDR3 region: CASSPRGSRGSTDTQYF. The CDR3 bases are TGTGCCAGTAGTCCTCGGGGATCTCGAGGGAGCACAGATACGCAGTATTTT. The chain links TRBV19 to TRBJ2-3; tentative D call: TRBD2 (5 bases). Trimming took off 5 bases at V and 0 bases at J, with 18 bases between the two ends. Germline V CDR1 and CDR2: LNHDA, SQIVND (reference sequence). This CDR3 contains 17 residues.

This clone appeared a single time. The conserved phenylalanine or tryptophan normally closing the CDR3 is absent here, so this likely arose from a read error. The chain has TRBV7-8 and TRBJ2-7; tentative D call: TRBD1 (5 bases). The CDR3 spans 14 residues. The germline V and J ends were trimmed by 2 bases and 5 bases, with 13 bases remaining between them. The germline V gene has CDR1 SGHVS and CDR2 FQNEAQ. CDR3 sequence: CASSLRRVNNEQYL. The CDR3 DNA reads TGTGCCAGCAGCTTACGCAGGGTGAACAACGAGCAGTACCTC.

The V and J genes are TRBV5-1 and TRBJ2-3; D not certain. V was pared by 0 bases and J by 5 bases, with 10 bases between. Germline CDR1 is SGHRS and CDR2 is YFSETQ. The CDR3 consists of 14 residues. The CDR3 sequence: CASSLEGLEDTQYF. CDR3 nucleotide sequence: TGCGCCAGCAGCTTGGAGGGCCTGGAAGATACGCAGTATTTT.